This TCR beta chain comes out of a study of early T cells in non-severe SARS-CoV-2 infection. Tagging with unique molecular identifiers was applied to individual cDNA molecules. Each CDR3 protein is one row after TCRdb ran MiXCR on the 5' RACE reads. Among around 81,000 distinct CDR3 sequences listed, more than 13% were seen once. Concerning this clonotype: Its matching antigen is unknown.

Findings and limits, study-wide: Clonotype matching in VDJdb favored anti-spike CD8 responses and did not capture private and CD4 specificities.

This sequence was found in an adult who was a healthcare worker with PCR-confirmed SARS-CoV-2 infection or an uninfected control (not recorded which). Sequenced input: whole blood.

CDR3 bases: TGCAGCGTTTTAACCGGCCGCTGGGGAACAGATACGCAGTATTTT. It translates to CSVLTGRWGTDTQYF. The chain couples TRBV29-1 to TRBJ2-3; no clear D gene. Trimming took 5 bases from V and 3 from J, leaving 18 bases between them. This CDR3 contains 15 residues. Per the germline V gene, CDR1 is SQVTM and CDR2 is ANQGSEA.